The 3 T cell receptor beta chains listed next were all sequenced from one sample in a study of T cells after yellow fever vaccination. TCRdb called the 5' RACE reads again in MiXCR, with one record for every CDR3 protein. The sample shows about 360,000 distinct CDR3 sequences, roughly 6.1% of them seen only once. The sample in question was PBMCs, obtained 5 days after the yellow fever booster vaccination. The receptors were gathered from a man aged 25-45 years who received the YFV17D yellow fever vaccine.

In regard to this clonotype: The junction and the germline gene differ at one end; a read error may be behind it. The chain uses TRBV5-1 and TRBJ1-5; D call uncertain. The CDR3 loop spans 14 amino acids. Germline V lookup: CDR1 SGHRS, CDR2 YFSETQ. The CDR3 sequence: CSSSLEGINQPQHF. The CDR3 DNA reads as TGCTCCAGCAGCTTGGAAGGAATTAATCAGCCCCAGCATTTT.

This clonotype was seen a handful of times. CDR3 nucleotide sequence: TGTGCCACCAGTGAAATAGGGACATACACCGGGGAGCTGTTTTTT. It specifies CATSEIGTYTGELFF. The genes are TRBV24-1 and TRBJ2-2; tentative D call: TRBD1 (6 bases). The CDR3 loop spans 15 amino acids. Germline V gene lookup returns CDR1 KGHDR and CDR2 SFDVKD. With 4 bases removed from V and 3 bases from J, the gap between germline ends came to 11 bases.

This clonotype was counted ten times or more. V gene TRBV30 combines with J gene TRBJ2-1; D is ambiguous. The CDR3 spans 16 residues. Germline V CDR1 and CDR2: GTSNPN, SVGIG (reference sequence). Trimming left V 3 bases short and J 7 bases short, with 22 bases between. As DNA, the CDR3 is TGTGCCTGGAGCCCCCTCGTTGCAACCGGATCAAATGAGCAGTTCTTC. Translated, it gives CAWSPLVATGSNEQFF.